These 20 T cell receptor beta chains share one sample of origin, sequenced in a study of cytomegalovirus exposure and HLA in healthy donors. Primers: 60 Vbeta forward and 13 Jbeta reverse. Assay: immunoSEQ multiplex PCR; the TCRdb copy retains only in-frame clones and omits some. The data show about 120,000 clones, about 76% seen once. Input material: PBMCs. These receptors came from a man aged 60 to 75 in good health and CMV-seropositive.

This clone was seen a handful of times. CDR3 residues: CASSFRTSGYYNEQFF. DNA of the CDR3: TGTGCCAGCAGTTTCCGGACTAGCGGGTACTACAATGAGCAGTTCTTC. The V call is TRBV6-5, the J call TRBJ2-1, with 11 bases aligning to TRBD2. CDR3 length: 16 residues. Germline V lookup: CDR1 MNHEY, CDR2 SVGAGI. V trimming: 4 bases; J trimming: 3 bases; junction bases outside the gene matches: 5.

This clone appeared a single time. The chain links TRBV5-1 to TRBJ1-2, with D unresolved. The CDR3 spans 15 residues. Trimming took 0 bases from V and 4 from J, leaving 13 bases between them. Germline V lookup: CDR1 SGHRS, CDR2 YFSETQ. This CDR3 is CASSLGVGAGYGYTF. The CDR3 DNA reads TGCGCCAGCAGCTTGGGAGTGGGCGCGGGCTATGGCTACACCTTC.

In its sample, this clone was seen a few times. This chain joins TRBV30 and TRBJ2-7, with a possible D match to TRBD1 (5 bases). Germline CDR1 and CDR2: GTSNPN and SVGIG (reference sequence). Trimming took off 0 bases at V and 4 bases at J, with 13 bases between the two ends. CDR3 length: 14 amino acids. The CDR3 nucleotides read TGTGCCTGGAGTGTAGGGGCGTTTCCTTACGAGCAGTACTTC. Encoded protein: CAWSVGAFPYEQYF.

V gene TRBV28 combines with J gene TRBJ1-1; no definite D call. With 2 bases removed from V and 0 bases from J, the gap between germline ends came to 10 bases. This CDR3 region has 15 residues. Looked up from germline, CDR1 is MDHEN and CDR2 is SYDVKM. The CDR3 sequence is CASSLVGLMNTEAFF. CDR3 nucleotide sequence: TGTGCCAGCAGTTTAGTCGGTTTAATGAACACTGAAGCTTTCTTT.

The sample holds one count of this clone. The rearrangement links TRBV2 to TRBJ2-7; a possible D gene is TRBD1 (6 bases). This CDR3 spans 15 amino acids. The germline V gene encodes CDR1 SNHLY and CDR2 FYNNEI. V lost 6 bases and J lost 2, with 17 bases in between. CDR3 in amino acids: CASSVSHGTTYEQYF. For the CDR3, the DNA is TGTGCCAGCAGCGTTTCTCACGGGACAACCTACGAGCAGTACTTC. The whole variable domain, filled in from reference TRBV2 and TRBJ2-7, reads EPEVTQTPSHQVTQMGQEVILRCVPISNHLYFYWYRQILGQKVEFLVSFYNNEISEKSEIFDDQFSVERPDGSNFTLKIRSTKLEDSAMYFCASSVSHGTTYEQYFGPGTRLTVT.

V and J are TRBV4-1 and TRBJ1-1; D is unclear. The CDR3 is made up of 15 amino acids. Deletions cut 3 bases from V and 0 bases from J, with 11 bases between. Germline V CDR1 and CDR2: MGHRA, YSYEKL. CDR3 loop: CASSQSGLLNTEAFF. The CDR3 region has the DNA TGCGCCAGCAGCCAGAGCGGGCTCTTGAACACTGAAGCTTTCTTT.

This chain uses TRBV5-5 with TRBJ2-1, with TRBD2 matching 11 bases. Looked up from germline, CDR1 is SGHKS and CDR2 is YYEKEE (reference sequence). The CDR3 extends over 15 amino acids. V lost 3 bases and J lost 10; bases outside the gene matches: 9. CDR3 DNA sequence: TGTGCCAGCAGCTACGCTAGCGGGAGGACCTTAGAGCAGTTCTTC. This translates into CASSYASGRTLEQFF.

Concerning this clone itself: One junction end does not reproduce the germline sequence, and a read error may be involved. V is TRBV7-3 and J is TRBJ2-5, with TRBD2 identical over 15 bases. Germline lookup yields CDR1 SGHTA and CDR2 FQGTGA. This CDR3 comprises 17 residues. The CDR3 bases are TGTTCCAGCAGCCTATCCGGGACTAGCGGGGGGCAGGGGACCCAGTACTTC. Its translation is CSSSLSGTSGGQGTQYF.

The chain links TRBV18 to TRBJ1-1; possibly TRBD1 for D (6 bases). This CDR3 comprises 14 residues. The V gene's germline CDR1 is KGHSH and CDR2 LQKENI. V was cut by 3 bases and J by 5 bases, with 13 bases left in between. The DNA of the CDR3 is TGTGCCAGCTCACCTCTGCACAGGGTGACTGAAGCTTTCTTT. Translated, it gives CASSPLHRVTEAFF.

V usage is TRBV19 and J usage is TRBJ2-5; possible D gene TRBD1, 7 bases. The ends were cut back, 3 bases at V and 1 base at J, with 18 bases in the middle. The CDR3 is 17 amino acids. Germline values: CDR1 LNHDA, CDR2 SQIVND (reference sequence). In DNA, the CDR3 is TGTGCCAGTAGTATCATTTCAGGGGGTAGCGGCCAAGAGACCCAGTACTTC. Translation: CASSIISGGSGQETQYF.

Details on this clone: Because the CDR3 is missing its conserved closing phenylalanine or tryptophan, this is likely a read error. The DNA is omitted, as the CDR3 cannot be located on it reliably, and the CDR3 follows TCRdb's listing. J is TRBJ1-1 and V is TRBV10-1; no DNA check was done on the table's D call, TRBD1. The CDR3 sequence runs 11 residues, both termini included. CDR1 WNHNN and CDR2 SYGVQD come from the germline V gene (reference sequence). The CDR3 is CASGGTGPAFS.

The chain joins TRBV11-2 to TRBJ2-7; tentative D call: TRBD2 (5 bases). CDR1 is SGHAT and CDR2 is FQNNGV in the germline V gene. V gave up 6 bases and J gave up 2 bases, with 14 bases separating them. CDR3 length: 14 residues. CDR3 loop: CASSTRPGTYEQYF. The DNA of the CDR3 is TGTGCCAGCAGTACCCGGCCGGGAACCTACGAGCAGTACTTC.

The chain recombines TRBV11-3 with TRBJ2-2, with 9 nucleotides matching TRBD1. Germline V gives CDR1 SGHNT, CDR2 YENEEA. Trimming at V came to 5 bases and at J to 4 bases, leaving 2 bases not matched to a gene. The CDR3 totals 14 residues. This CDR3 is CASSVQGATGELFF. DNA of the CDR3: TGTGCCAGCAGCGTACAGGGGGCCACCGGGGAGCTGTTTTTT.

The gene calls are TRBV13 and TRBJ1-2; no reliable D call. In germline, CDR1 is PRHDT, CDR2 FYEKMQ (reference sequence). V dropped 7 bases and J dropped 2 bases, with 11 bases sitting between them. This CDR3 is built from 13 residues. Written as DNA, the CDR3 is TGTGCCAGCAACGGGGTGGGGAACTATGGCTACACCTTC. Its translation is CASNGVGNYGYTF.

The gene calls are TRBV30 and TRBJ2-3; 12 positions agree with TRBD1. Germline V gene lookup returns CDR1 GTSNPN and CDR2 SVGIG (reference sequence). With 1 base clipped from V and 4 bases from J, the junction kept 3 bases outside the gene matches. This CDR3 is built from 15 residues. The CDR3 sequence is CAWSAGQGASDTQYF. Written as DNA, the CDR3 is TGTGCCTGGAGTGCGGGACAGGGGGCGTCAGATACGCAGTATTTT. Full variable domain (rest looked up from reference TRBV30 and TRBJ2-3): SQTIHQWPATLVQPVGSPLSLECTVEGTSNPNLYWYRQAAGRGLQLLFYSVGIGQISSEVPQNLSASRPQDRQFILSSKKLLLSDSGFYLCAWSAGQGASDTQYFGPGTRLTVL.

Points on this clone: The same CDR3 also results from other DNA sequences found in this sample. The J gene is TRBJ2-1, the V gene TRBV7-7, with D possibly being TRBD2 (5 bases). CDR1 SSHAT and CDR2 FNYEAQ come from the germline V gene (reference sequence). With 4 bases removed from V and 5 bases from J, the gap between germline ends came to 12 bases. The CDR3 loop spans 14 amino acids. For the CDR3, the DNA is TGTGCCAGCAGCTCGAGAGGGTCACACAATGAGCAGTTCTTC. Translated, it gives CASSSRGSHNEQFF.

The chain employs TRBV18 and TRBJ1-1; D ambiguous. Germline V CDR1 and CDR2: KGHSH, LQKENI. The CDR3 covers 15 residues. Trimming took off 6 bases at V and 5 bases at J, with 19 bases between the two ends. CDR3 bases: TGTGCCAGCTCGAACCCGTCGGTGGCCGGGACTGAAGCTTTCTTT. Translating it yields CASSNPSVAGTEAFF.

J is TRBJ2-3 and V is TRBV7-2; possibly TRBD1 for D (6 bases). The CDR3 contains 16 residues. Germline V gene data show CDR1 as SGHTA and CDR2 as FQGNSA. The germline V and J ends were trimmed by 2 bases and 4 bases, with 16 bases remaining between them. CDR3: CASSLLGGGLPDTQYF. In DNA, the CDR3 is TGTGCCAGCAGCTTATTAGGTGGGGGCCTCCCAGATACGCAGTATTTT.

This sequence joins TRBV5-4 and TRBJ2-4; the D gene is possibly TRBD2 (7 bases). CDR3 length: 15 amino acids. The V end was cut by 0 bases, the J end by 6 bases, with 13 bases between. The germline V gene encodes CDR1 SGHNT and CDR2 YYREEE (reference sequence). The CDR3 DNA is TGTGCCAGCAGCTTGGGATGGGGAGGGGGAAACATTCAGTACTTC. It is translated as CASSLGWGGGNIQYF.

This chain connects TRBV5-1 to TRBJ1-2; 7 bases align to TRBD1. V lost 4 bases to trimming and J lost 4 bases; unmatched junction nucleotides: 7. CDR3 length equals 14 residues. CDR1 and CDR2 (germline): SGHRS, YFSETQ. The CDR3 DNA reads TGCGCCAGCAGCGGAGGGGGCGGCGTCTATGGCTACACCTTC. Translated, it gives CASSGGGGVYGYTF.